A selection of T cell receptor beta chains follows, all from one sample in a study of low-dose radiotherapy and immunotherapy resistance in tumors. TCRdb re-analysed the reads in MiXCR, keeping a single row per CDR3 protein. The table shows tens of thousands of distinct CDR3 sequences, with around a fifth occurring only once. The sample was PBMCs, taken after low-dose radiotherapy plus immunotherapy. The source of these receptors is a female donor with ovarian cancer. Each CDR3 is given with its conserved first and last residue. A D gene is named only where the DNA matches it firmly. A clone size is listed for some rows: how often the clone was seen (once, few, many), or a class if it is expanded.

J | D | size | V | CDR3 | DNA
TRBJ2-5 | . | many | TRBV20-1 | CSARDGRKGVETQYF | TGCAGTGCTAGAGATGGGCGGAAAGGGGTAGAGACCCAGTACTTC
TRBJ2-2 | . | many | TRBV9 | CASSVVRDGELFF | TGTGCCAGCAGCGTAGTGAGGGACGGGGAGCTGTTTTTT
TRBJ2-7 | TRBD2 | many | TRBV6-2/TRBV6-3 | CASSGWTSGSYEQYF | TGTGCCAGCAGTGGTTGGACTAGCGGGTCCTACGAGCAGTACTTC
TRBJ2-1 | TRBD2 | . | TRBV6-2/TRBV6-3 | CASSFVLAGNEQFF | TGTGCCAGCAGTTTCGTACTAGCGGGCAATGAGCAGTTCTTC
TRBJ2-3 | . | many | TRBV7-2 | CASSLRVDTQYF | TGTGCCAGCAGCTTAAGGGTAGATACGCAGTATTTT
TRBJ2-6 | TRBD1 | . | TRBV28 | CASSFTRTGLLPSRKANVLTF | TGTGCCAGCAGTTTTACCCGGACAGGCCTACTGCCATCTCGTAAGGCCAACGTCCTGACTTTC
TRBJ2-1 | . | many | TRBV2 | CASPTGLQAYNEQFF | TGTGCCAGTCCCACAGGACTGCAGGCCTACAATGAGCAGTTCTTC
TRBJ2-2 | TRBD2 | many | TRBV4-2 | CASSFDGSGKTNTGELFF | TGTGCCAGCAGCTTCGACGGGAGCGGGAAAACGAACACCGGGGAGCTGTTTTTT
TRBJ2-1 | . | . | TRBV6-2/TRBV6-3 | CASRTQGSSYNEQFF | TGTGCCAGCAGAACACAGGGATCCTCCTACAATGAGCAGTTCTTC
TRBJ2-1 | TRBD2 | few | TRBV7-3 | CASSLLTSGRANEQFF | TGTGCCAGCAGCTTACTCACTAGCGGGAGAGCGAATGAGCAGTTCTTC